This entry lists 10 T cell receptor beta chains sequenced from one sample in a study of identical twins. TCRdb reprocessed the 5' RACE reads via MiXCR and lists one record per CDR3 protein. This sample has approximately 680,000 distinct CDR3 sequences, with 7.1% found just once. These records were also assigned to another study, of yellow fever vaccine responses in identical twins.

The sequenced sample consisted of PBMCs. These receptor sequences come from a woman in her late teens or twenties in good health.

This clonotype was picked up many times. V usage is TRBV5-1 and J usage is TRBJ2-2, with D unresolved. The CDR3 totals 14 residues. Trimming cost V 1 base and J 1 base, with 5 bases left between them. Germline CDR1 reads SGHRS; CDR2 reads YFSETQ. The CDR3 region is CASSLLGNTGELFF. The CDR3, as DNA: TGCGCCAGCAGCTTGTTGGGGAACACCGGGGAGCTGTTTTTT.

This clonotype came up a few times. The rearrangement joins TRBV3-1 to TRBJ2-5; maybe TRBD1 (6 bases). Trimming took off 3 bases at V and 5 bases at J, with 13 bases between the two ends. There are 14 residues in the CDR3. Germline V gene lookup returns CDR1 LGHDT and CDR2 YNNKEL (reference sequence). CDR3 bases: TGTGCCAGCAGCCACGTGGGGGCCGGGGAGACCCAGTACTTC. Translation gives CASSHVGAGETQYF.

In DNA form, the CDR3 reads TGTGCCAGCAGAAACGGGTACAATGAGCAGTTCTTC. It codes for CASRNGYNEQFF. The rearrangement joins TRBV2 to TRBJ2-1; D unclear. V was cut by 6 bases and J by 4 bases, with 7 bases left in between. This CDR3 contains 12 residues. Germline values: CDR1 SNHLY, CDR2 FYNNEI.

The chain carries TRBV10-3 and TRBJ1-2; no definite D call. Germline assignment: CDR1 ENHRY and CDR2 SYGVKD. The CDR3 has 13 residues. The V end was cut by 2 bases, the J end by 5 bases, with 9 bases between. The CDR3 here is CAISERGEYGYTF. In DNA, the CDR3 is TGTGCCATCAGTGAGAGAGGAGAGTATGGCTACACCTTC.

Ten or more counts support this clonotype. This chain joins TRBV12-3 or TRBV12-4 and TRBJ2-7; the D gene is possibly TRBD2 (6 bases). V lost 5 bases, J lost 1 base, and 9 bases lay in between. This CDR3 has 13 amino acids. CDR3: CASSRGLSYEQYF. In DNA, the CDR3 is TGTGCCAGCAGTCGGGGGTTGTCCTACGAGCAGTACTTC.

The CDR3 sequence: CASSRGETNTGELFF. CDR3 nucleotide sequence: TGTGCCAGCAGCCGGGGGGAAACTAACACCGGGGAGCTGTTTTTT. V usage is TRBV6-4 and J usage is TRBJ2-2; TRBD2 matches at 7 bases. This CDR3 has 15 residues. The V gene's germline CDR1 is MRHNA and CDR2 SNTAGT. V was clipped by 6 bases and J by 2 bases; unmatched bases: 6.

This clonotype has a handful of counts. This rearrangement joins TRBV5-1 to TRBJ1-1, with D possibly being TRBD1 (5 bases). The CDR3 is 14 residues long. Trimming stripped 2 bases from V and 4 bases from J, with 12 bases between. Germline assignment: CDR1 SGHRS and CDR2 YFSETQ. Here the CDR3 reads CASSFWGDLTEAFF. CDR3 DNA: TGCGCCAGCAGCTTCTGGGGGGACCTCACTGAAGCTTTCTTT.

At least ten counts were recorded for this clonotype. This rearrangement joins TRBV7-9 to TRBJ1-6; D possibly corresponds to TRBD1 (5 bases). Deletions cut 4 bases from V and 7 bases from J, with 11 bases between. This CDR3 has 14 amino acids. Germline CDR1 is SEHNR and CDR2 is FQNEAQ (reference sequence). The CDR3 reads CASSSSWGNSPLHF. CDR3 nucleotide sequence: TGTGCCAGCAGCTCATCATGGGGGAATTCACCCCTCCACTTT. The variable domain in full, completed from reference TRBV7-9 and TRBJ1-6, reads DTGVSQNPRHKITKRGQNVTFRCDPISEHNRLYWYRQTLGQGPEFLTYFQNEAQLEKSRLLSDRFSAERPKGSFSTLEIQRTEQGDSAMYLCASSSSWGNSPLHFGNGTRLTVT.

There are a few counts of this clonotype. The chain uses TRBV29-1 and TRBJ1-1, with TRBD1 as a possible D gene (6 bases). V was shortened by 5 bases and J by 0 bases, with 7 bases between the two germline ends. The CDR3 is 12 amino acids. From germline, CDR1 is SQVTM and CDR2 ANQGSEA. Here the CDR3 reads CSVTGLNTEAFF. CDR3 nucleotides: TGCAGCGTTACAGGGCTGAACACTGAAGCTTTCTTT.

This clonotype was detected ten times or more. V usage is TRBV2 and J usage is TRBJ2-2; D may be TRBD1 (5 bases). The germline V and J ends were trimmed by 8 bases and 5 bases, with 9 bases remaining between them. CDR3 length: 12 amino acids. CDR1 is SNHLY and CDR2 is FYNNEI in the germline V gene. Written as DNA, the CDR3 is TGTGCCAGCCCAGGGAAAACCGGGGAGCTGTTTTTT. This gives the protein CASPGKTGELFF.